This T cell receptor beta chain was sequenced in a study of human T cells and chemical hapten exposure. Sample time point: pre-sensitization, week 0. The treatment denotes: therapeutic diphenylcyclopropenone sensitization with weekly scalp DPC. Phlebotomy was performed prior to application of every patch test. Alopecia patients, 18 to 70 years old and DPC-suitable, served as donors. Germline assignment: CDR1 SGHTA and CDR2 FQGNSA. Between the trimmed V and J ends, which lost 2 bases and 0 bases, there was a span of 12 bases. The CDR3 runs to 16 residues. As for this clonotype: Its specificity is not known.

TCRdb itself ran the RACE reads through MiXCR, one entry per CDR3 protein. The data show more than 300,000 distinct CDR3 sequences, with 5.5% seen just once and 7% to 10% held by the top ten. Study results and caveats: Significantly greater numbers of large CDR3 similarity clusters came from expanded TCRs than from controls. TCRs above 1 in 1000 frequency did not change with DPC sensitization.

The sample was whole blood, taken in connection with sensitization to the hapten diphenylcyclopropenone (DPC). The chain links TRBV7-2 to TRBJ2-3; the D is unclear. This TCR came from a woman between 18 and 30 years old with alopecia areata. Some clones in this sample may be carry-over from other donors' samples. The CDR3 DNA reads TGTGCCAGCAGCTTACGAATGCAGAGGAGCACAGATACGCAGTATTTT. This sequence encodes CASSLRMQRSTDTQYF.